Described below is a single T cell receptor beta chain sequence and its context. Primers used in a second PCR of about 6 to 11 cycles were a sample-barcoded 5' primer and a J-beta primer mix. TCRdb reprocessed the 5' RACE reads with MiXCR, giving one entry per CDR3 protein. This table has under 800,000 distinct CDR3 sequences, more than 20% appearing once. The sample is drawn from a study of blood T cells in healthy people across ages. Overall study context: About one barcoded beta molecule per two T cells was captured by template switching.

This CDR3 contains 12 residues. Trimming removed 5 bases from V and 6 bases from J; junction bases left unmatched: 4. Germline loops: CDR1 SQVTM, CDR2 ANQGSEA. V is TRBV29-1 and J is TRBJ2-4; TRBD2 matches 7 bases. This receptor was taken from a man aged 65 to 85 in good health. The sequencing sample was made of blood. CDR3 protein: CSVSPGGNIQYF. In DNA, the CDR3 is TGCAGCGTTTCGCCGGGAGGAAACATTCAGTACTTC.